This T cell receptor beta chain stems from a study of Ad26.COV2.S vaccination and SARS-CoV-2 variants. Assay: immunoSEQ multiplex PCR; the TCRdb copy retains only in-frame clones and omits some. Among 300,000 to 350,000 clones listed, 88% were seen once. Treatment defined: around 19 received Ad26.COV2.S at low or high dose, single or two shots; about 5 received placebo; per-sample allocation not given. Sampling took place 63 days after the first vaccine or placebo injection. Donation was by an adult aged 18-55 years who was in Boston. This clonotype originated in a person aged 18-60 years who received the Ad26.COV2.S COVID-19 vaccine or a placebo. The sample in question was peripheral blood, obtained in a trial of Ad26.COV2.S vaccine versus placebo.

The DNA of the CDR3 is TGTGCCAGCAGTACTCCGACTAGCGGTATCTACGAGCAGTACTTC. As protein: CASSTPTSGIYEQYF. The chain joins TRBV27 to TRBJ2-7; 9 nucleotides line up with TRBD2. The CDR3 has 15 amino acids. CDR1 and CDR2 (germline): MNHEY, SMNVEV (reference sequence). Trimming cost V 5 bases and J 3 bases; bases outside gene matches: 8.